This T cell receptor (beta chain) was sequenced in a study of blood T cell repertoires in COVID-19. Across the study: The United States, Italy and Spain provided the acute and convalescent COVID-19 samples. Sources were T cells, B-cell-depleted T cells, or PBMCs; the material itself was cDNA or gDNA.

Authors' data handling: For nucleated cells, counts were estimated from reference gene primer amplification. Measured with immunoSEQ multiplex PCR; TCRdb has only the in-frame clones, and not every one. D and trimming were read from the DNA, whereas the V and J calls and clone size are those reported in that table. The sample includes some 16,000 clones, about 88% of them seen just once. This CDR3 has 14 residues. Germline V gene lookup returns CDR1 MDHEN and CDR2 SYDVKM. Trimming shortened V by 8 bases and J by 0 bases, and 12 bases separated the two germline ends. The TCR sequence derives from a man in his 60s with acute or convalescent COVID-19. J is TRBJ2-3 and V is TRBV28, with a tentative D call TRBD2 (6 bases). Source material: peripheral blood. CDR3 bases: TGTGCCAGCGAATCAGGGACTAGCACAGATACGCAGTATTTT. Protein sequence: CASESGTSTDTQYF.